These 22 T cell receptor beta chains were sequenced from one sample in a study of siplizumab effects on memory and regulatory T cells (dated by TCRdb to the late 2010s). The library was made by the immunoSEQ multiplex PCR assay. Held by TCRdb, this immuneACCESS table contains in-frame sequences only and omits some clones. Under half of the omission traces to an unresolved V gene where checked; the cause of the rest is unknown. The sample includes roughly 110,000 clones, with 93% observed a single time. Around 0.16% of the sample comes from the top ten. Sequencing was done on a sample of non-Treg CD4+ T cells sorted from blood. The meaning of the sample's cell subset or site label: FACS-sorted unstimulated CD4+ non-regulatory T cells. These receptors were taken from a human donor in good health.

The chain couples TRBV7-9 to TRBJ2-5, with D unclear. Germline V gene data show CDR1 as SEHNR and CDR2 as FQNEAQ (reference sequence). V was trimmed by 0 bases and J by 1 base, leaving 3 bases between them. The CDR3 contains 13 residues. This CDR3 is CASSLASQETQYF. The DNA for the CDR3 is TGTGCCAGCAGCTTAGCCAGCCAAGAGACCCAGTACTTC.

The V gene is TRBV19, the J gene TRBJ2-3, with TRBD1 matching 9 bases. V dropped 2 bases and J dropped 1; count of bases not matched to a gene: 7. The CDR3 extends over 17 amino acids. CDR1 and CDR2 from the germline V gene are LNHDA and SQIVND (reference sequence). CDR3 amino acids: CASSISPRTGGTDTQYF. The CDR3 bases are TGTGCCAGTAGTATATCTCCCCGGACAGGGGGCACAGATACGCAGTATTTT. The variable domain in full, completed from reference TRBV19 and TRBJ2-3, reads DGGITQSPKYLFRKEGQNVTLSCEQNLNHDAMYWYRQDPGQGLRLIYYSQIVNDFQKGDIAEGYSVSREKKESFPLTVTSAQKNPTAFYLCASSISPRTGGTDTQYFGPGTRLTVL.

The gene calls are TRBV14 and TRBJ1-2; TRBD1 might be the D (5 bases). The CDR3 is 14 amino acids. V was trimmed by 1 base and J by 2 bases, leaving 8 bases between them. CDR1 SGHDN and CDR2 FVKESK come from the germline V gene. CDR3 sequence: CASSQAKGNYGYTF. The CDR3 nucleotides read TGTGCCAGCAGCCAAGCAAAGGGGAACTATGGCTACACCTTC.

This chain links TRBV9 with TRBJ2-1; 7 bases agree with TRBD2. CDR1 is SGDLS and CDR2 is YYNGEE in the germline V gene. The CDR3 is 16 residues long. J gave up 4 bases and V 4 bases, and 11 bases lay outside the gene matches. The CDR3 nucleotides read TGTGCCAGCAGCCCCTCACAGCGGGGATATTACAATGAGCAGTTCTTC. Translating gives CASSPSQRGYYNEQFF. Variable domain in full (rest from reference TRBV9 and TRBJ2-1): DSGVTQTPKHLITATGQRVTLRCSPRSGDLSVYWYQQSLDQGLQFLIQYYNGEERAKGNILERFSAQQFPDLHSELNLSSLELGDSALYFCASSPSQRGYYNEQFFGPGTRLTVL.

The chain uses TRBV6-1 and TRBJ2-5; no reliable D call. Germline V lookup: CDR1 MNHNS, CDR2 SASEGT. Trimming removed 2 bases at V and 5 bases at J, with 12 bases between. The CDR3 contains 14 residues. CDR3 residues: CASSEFMAFETQYF. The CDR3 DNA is TGTGCCAGCAGTGAATTTATGGCTTTCGAGACCCAGTACTTC.

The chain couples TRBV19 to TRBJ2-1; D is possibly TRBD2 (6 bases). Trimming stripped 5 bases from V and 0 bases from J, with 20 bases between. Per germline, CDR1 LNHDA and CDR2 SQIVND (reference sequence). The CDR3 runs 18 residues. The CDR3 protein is CASSSPKTSRASYNEQFF. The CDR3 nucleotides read TGTGCCAGTAGTTCCCCCAAAACTAGCCGGGCCTCCTACAATGAGCAGTTCTTC. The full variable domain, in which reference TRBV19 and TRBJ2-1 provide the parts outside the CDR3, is DGGITQSPKYLFRKEGQNVTLSCEQNLNHDAMYWYRQDPGQGLRLIYYSQIVNDFQKGDIAEGYSVSREKKESFPLTVTSAQKNPTAFYLCASSSPKTSRASYNEQFFGPGTRLTVL.

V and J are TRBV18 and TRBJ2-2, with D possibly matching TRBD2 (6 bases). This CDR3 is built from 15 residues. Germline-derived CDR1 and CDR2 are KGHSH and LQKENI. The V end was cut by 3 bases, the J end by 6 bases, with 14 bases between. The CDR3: CASSPYPGVPGELFF. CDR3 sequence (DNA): TGTGCCAGCTCACCGTATCCGGGGGTTCCCGGGGAGCTGTTTTTT.

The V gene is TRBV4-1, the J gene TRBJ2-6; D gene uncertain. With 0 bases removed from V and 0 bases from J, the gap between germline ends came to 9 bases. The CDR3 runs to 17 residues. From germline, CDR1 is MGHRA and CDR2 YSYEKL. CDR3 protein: CASSQERTGSGANVLTF. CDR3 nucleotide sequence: TGCGCCAGCAGCCAAGAAAGGACGGGCTCTGGGGCCAACGTCCTGACTTTC.

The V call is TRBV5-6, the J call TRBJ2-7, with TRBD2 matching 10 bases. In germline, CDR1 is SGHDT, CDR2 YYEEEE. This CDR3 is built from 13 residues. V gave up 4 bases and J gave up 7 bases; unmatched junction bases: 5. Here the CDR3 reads CASSKGLAREQYF. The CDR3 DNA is TGTGCCAGCAGCAAGGGACTAGCGAGAGAGCAGTACTTC.

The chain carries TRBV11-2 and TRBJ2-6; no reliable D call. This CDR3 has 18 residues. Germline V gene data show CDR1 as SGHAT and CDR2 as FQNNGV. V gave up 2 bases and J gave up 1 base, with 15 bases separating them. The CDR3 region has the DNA TGTGCCAGCAGCTTACGATCCGGACGGTCATCTGGGGCCAACGTCCTGACTTTC. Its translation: CASSLRSGRSSGANVLTF.

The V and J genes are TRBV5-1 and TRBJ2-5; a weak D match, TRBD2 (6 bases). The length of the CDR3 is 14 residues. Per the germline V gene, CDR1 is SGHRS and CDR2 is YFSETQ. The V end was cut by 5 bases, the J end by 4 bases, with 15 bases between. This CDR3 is CASSLTGERETQYF. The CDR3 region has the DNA TGCGCCAGCAGTTTGACGGGGGAAAGAGAGACCCAGTACTTC. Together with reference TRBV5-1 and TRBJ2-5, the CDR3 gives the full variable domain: KAGVTQTPRYLIKTRGQQVTLSCSPISGHRSVSWYQQTPGQGLQFLFEYFSETQRNKGNFPGRFSGRQFSNSRSEMNVSTLELGDSALYLCASSLTGERETQYFGPGTRLLVL.

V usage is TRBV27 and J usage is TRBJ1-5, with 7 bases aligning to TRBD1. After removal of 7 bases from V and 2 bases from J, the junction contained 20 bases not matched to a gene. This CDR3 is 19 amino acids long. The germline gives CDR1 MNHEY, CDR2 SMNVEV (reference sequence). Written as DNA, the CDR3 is TGTGCCAGCACCTCCCGGGACAGCCCAAATAGTGGTGGCAATCAGCCCCAGCATTTT. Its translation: CASTSRDSPNSGGNQPQHF.

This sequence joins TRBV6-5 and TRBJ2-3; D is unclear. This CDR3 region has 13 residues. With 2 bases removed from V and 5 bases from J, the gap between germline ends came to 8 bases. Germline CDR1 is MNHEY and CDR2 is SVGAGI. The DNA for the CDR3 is TGTGCCAGCAGTTACAATCTTGGAGATACGCAGTATTTT. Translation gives CASSYNLGDTQYF.

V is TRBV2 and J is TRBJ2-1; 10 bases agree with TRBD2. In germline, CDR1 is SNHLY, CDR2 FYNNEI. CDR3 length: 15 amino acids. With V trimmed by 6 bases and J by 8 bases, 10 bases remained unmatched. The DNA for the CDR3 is TGTGCCAGCAGCGCAGCGGGGGGGGTGCGAGATGAGCAGTTCTTC. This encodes CASSAAGGVRDEQFF.

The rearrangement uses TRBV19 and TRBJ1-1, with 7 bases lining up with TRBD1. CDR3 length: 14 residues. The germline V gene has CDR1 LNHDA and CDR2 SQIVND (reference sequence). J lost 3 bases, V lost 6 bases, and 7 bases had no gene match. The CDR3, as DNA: TGTGCCAGTAGCGAACAGGGGAGGGACACTGAAGCTTTCTTT. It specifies CASSEQGRDTEAFF.

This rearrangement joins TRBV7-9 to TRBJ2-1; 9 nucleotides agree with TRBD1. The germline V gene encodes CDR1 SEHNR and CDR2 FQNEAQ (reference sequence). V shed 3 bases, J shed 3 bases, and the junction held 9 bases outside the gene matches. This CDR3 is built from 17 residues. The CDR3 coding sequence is TGTGCCAGCAGCTTTTCTTTGACAGGGGGTATCTACAATGAGCAGTTCTTC. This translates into CASSFSLTGGIYNEQFF.

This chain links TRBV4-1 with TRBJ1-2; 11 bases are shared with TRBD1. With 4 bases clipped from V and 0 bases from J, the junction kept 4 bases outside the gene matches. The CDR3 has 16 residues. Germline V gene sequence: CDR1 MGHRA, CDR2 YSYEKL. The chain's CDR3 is CASSREGQGANYGYTF. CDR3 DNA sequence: TGCGCCAGCAGCCGGGAGGGACAGGGGGCTAACTATGGCTACACCTTC.

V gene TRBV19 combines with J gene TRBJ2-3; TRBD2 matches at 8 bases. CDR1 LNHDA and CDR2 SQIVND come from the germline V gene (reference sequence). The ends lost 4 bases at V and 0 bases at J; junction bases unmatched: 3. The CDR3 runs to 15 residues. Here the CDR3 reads CASSNRGGSTDTQYF. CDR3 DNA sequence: TGTGCCAGTAGTAACCGCGGGGGGAGCACAGATACGCAGTATTTT. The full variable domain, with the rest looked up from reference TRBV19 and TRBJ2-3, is DGGITQSPKYLFRKEGQNVTLSCEQNLNHDAMYWYRQDPGQGLRLIYYSQIVNDFQKGDIAEGYSVSREKKESFPLTVTSAQKNPTAFYLCASSNRGGSTDTQYFGPGTRLTVL.

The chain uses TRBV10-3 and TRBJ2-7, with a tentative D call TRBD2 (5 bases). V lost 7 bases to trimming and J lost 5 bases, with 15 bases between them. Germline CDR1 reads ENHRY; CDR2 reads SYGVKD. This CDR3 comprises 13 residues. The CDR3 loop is CAINGEGLDEQYF. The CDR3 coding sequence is TGTGCCATCAACGGGGAAGGATTGGACGAGCAGTACTTC.

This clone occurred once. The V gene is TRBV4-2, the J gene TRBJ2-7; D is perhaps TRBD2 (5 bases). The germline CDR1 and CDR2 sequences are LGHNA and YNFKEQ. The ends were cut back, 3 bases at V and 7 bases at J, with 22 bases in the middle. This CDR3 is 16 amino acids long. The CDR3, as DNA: TGTGCCAGCAGCCAGACACCGGGAACTCCCATGGGGGAGCAGTACTTC. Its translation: CASSQTPGTPMGEQYF.

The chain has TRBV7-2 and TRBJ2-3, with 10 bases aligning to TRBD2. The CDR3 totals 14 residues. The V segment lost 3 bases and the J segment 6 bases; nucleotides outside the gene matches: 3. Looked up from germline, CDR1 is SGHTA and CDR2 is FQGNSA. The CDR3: CASSLGTSADTQYF. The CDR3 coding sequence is TGTGCCAGCAGCTTGGGGACTAGCGCGGATACGCAGTATTTT.

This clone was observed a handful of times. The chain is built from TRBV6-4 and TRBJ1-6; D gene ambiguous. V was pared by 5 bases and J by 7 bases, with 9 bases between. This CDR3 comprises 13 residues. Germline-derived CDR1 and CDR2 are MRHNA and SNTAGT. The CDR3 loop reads CASSPEVNSPLHF. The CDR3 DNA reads TGTGCCAGCAGTCCGGAGGTGAATTCACCCCTCCACTTT.